This record concerns one T cell receptor beta chain sequence. Its antigen is as yet unknown. This record belongs to a study of long-term antiretroviral therapy in people with HIV. Findings and limits, study-wide: Relative to control repertoires, HIV repertoires exhibited narrower CDR3 length ranges.

The V end was cut by 5 bases, the J end by 5 bases, with 9 bases between. The CDR3 length is 12 residues. From germline, CDR1 is SGHTA and CDR2 FQGNSA. Version v3.0 of the immunoSEQ assay was performed at survey level. Some clones are missing from TCRdb's copy, which holds only in-frame ones; the method was immunoSEQ multiplex PCR. The data contain around 22,000 clones, over 80% of them singletons. Every sample had about 0.9-10 million cryopreserved PBMC in it before DNA extraction. The origin of this receptor is a man aged 25 to 40 with HIV. The material was unsorted PBMCs, obtained around 4.3 years after starting antiretroviral therapy. V and J are TRBV7-2 and TRBJ2-5; D gene uncertain. The CDR3 DNA reads TGTGCCAGCAGCGGGCGTTCGGAGACCCAGTACTTC. It codes for CASSGRSETQYF.